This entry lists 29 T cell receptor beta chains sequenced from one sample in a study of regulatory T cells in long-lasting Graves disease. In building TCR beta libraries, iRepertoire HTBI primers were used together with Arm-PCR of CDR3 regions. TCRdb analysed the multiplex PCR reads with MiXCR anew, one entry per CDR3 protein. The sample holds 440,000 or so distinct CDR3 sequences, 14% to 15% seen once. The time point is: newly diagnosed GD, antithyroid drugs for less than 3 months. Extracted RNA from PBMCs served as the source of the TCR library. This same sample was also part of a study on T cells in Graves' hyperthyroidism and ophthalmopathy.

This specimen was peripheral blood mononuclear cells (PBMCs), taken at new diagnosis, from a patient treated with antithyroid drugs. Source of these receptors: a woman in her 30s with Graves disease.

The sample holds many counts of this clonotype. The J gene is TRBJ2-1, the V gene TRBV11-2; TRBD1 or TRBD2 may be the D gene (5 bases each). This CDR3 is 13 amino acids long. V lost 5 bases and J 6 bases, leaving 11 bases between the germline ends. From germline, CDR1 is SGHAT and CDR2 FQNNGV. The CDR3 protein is CASSLPGPNEQFF. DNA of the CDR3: TGTGCCAGCAGCCTACCGGGACCCAATGAGCAGTTCTTC.

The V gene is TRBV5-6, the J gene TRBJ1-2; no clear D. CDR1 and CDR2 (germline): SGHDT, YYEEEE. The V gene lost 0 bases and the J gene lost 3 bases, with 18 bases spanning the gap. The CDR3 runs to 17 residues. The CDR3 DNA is TGTGCCAGCAGCTTGGCCTCAGGTGATCTCCCTGACTATGGCTACACCTTC. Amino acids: CASSLASGDLPDYGYTF. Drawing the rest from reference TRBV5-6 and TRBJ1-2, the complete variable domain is DAGVTQSPTHLIKTRGQQVTLRCSPKSGHDTVSWYQQALGQGPQFIFQYYEEEERQRGNFPDRFSGHQFPNYSSELNVNALLLGDSALYLCASSLASGDLPDYGYTFGSGTRLTVV.

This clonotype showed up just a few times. CDR3 residues: CASSRLGLADTDTQYF. The CDR3 bases are TGTGCCAGCAGTCGCCTCGGACTAGCGGACACAGATACGCAGTATTTT. The chain combines TRBV6-1 with TRBJ2-3; 10 nucleotides align to TRBD2. Germline lookup yields CDR1 MNHNS and CDR2 SASEGT. The CDR3 extends over 16 amino acids. With 5 bases clipped from V and 2 bases from J, the junction kept 7 bases outside the gene matches.

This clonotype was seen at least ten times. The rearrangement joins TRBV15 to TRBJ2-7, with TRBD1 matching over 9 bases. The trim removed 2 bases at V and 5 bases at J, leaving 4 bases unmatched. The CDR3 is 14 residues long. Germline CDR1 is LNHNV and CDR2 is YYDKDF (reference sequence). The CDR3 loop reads CATSRMGQGHEQYF. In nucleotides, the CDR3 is TGTGCCACCAGCAGAATGGGACAGGGACACGAGCAGTACTTC.

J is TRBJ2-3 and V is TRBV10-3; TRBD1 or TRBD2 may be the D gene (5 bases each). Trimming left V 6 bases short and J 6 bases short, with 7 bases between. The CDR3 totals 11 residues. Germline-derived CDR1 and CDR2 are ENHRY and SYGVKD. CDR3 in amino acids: CAISGADTQYF. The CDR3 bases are TGTGCCATCAGCGGGGCGGATACGCAGTATTTT.

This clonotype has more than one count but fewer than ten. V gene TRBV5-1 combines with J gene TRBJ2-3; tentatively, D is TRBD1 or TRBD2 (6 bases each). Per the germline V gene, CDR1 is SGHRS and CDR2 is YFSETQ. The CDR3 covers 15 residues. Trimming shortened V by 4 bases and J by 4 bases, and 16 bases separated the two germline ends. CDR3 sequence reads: CASSAGQTSSDTQYF. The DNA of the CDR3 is TGCGCCAGCAGCGCGGGACAAACTAGTTCAGATACGCAGTATTTT.

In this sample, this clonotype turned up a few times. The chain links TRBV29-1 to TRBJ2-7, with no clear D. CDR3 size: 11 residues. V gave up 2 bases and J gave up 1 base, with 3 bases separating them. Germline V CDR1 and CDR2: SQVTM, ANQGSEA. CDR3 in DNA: TGCAGCGTTGAATGGTCCTACGAGCAGTACTTC. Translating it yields CSVEWSYEQYF.

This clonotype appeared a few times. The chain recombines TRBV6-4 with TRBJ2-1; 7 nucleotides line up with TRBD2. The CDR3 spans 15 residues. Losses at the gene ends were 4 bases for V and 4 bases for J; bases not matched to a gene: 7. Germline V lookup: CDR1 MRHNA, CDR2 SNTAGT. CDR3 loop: CASSVAGLGYNEQFF. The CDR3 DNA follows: TGTGCCAGCAGTGTAGCGGGTTTAGGTTACAATGAGCAGTTCTTC.

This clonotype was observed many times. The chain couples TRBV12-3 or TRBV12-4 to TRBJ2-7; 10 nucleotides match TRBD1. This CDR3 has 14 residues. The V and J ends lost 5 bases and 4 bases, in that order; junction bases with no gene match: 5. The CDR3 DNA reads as TGTGCCAGCAGTGCCGACAGGGGGCGTTACGAGCAGTACTTC. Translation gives CASSADRGRYEQYF.

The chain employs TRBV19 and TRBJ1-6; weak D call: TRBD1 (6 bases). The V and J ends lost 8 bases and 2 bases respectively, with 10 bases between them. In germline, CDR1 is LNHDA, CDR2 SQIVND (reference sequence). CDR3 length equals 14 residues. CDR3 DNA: TGTGCCAGTGCCGGGGGGCCCTATAATTCACCCCTCCACTTT. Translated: CASAGGPYNSPLHF.

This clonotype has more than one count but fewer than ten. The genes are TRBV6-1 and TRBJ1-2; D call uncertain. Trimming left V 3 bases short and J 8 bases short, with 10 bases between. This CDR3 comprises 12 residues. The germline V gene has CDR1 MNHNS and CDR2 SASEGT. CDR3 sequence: CASSEGSGGYTF. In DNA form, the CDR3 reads TGTGCCAGCAGTGAGGGGTCTGGAGGCTACACCTTC.

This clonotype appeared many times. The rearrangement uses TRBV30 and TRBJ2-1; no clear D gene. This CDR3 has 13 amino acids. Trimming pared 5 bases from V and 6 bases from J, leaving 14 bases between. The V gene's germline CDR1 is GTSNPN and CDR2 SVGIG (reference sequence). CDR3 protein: CAWDDWPGNEQFF. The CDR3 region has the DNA TGTGCCTGGGACGATTGGCCGGGCAATGAGCAGTTCTTC.

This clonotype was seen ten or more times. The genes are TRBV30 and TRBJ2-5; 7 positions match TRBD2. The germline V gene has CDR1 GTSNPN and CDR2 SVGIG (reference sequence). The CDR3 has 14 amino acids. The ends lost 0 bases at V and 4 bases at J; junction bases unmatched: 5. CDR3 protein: CAWSVTSASETQYF. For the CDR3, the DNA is TGTGCCTGGAGTGTTACTAGCGCCTCAGAGACCCAGTACTTC.

CDR3: CSATGPLDTQYF. In DNA form, the CDR3 reads TGCAGCGCAACAGGGCCGTTGGATACGCAGTATTTT. V is TRBV29-1 and J is TRBJ2-3; weak D call: TRBD1 (6 bases). CDR3 length: 12 residues. V lost 7 bases, J lost 6 bases, and 14 bases lay in between. Germline loops: CDR1 SQVTM, CDR2 ANQGSEA.

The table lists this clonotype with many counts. The DNA of the CDR3 is TGTGCCAGCAGTTACCGGGTAGGAAAAGGACAGGCGTCTTATAGCAATCAGCCCCAGCATTTT. Its protein product is CASSYRVGKGQASYSNQPQHF. V and J are TRBV6-2 or TRBV6-3 and TRBJ1-5, with 7 bases matching TRBD1. The CDR3 is 21 amino acids. Losses at the gene ends were 2 bases for V and 0 bases for J; bases not matched to a gene: 19. CDR1 and CDR2 from the germline V gene are MNHEY and SVGEGT.

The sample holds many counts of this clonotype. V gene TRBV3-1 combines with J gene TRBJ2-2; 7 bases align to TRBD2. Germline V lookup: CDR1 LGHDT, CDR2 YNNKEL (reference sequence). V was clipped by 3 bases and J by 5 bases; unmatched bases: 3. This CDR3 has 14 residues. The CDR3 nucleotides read TGTGCCAGCAGCCAGGCCGGGGGGACCGGGGAGCTGTTTTTT. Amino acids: CASSQAGGTGELFF. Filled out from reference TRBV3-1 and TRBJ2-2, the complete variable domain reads DTAVSQTPKYLVTQMGNDKSIKCEQNLGHDTMYWYKQDSKKFLKIMFSYNNKELIINETVPNRFSPKSPDKAHLNLHINSLELGDSAVYFCASSQAGGTGELFFGEGSRLTVL.

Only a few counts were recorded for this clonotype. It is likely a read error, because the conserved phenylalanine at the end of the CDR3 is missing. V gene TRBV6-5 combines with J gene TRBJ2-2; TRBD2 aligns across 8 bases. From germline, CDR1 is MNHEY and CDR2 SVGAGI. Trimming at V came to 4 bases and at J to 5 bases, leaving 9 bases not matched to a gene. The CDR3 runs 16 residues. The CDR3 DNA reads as TGTGCCAGCAGTTCGGGACTAGTAAGAAATACCGGGGAGCTGTTTTCT. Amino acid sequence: CASSSGLVRNTGELFS.

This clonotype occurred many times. The DNA for the CDR3 is TGTGCCAGCAGTTCACCTCGGAGACAGGGAGAAGAGACCCAGTACTTC. Protein product: CASSSPRRQGEETQYF. The genes are TRBV12-3 or TRBV12-4 and TRBJ2-1; 7 bases align to TRBD1. Matching the DNA end better, TRBJ2-5 makes the J call doubtful. This CDR3 has 16 amino acids.

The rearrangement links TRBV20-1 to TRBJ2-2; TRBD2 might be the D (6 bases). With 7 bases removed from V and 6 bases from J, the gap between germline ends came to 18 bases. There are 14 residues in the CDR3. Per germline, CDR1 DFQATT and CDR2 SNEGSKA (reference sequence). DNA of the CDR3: TGCAGTGGGCTCCCGGGAGAAATCGCCGGGGAGCTGTTTTTT. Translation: CSGLPGEIAGELFF.

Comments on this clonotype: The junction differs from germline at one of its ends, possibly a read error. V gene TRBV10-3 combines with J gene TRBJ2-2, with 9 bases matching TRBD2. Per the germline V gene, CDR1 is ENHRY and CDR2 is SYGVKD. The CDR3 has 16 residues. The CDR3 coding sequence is TGTGCCATCCGGGATAGCGGGAGAGATAACACTGGGGAGCTGTTTTTT. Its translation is CAIRDSGRDNTGELFF.

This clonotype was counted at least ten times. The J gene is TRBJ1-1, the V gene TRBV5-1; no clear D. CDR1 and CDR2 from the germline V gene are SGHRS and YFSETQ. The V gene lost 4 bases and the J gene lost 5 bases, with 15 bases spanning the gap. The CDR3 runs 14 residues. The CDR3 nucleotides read TGCGCCAGCAGCCCCACCACACTCGAAACTGAAGCTTTCTTT. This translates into CASSPTTLETEAFF.

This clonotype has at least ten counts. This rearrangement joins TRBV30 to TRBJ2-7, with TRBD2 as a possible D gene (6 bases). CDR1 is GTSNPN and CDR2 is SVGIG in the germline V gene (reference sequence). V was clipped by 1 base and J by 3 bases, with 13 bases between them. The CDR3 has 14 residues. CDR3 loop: CAWSGGDGFYEQYF. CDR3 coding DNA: TGTGCCTGGAGTGGGGGGGATGGGTTCTACGAGCAGTACTTC.

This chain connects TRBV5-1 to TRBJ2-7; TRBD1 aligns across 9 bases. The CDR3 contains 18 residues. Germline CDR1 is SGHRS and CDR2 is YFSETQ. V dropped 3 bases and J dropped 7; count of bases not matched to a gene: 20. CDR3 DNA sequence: TGCGCCAGCAGCTCAGTCGGGACAGGGACAGGTAACAACAGAGAGCAGTACTTC. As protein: CASSSVGTGTGNNREQYF.

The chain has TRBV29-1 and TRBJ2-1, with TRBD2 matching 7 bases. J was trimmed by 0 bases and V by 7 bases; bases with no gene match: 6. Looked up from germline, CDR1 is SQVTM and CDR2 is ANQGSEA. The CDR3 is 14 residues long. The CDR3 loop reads CSAGTISSYNEQFF. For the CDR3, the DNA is TGCAGCGCCGGGACTATCAGCTCCTACAATGAGCAGTTCTTC.

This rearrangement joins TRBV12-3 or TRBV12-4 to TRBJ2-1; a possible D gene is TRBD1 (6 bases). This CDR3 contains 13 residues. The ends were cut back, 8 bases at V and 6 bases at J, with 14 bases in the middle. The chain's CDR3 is CASGPGHPNEQFF. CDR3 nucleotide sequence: TGTGCCAGCGGGCCGGGACACCCCAATGAGCAGTTCTTC.

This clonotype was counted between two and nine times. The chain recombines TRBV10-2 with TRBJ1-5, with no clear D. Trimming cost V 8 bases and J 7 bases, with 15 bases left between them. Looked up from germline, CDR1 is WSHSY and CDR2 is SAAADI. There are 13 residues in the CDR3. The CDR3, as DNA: TGCGCCAGCTCCCGGGAAAAAGGACAGCCCCAGCATTTT. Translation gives CASSREKGQPQHF.

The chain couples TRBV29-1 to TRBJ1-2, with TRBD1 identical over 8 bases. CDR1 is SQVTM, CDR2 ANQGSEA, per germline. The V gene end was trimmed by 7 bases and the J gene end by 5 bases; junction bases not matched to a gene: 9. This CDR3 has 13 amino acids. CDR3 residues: CSGSGTGNYGYTF. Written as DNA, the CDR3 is TGCAGCGGATCCGGGACAGGCAATTATGGCTACACCTTC.

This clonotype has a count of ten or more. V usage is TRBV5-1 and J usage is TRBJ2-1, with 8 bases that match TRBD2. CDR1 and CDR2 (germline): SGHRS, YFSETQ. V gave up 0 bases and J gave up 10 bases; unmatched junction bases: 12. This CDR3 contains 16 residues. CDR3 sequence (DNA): TGCGCCAGCAGCTTGGATACTTCCGGGAGGGCGAAAGAGCAGTTCTTC. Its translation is CASSLDTSGRAKEQFF.

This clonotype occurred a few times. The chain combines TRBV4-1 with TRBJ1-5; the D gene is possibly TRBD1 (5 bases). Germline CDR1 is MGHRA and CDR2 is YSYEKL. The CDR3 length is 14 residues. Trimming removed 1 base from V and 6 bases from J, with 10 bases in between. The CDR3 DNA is TGCGCCAGCAGCCAAGTTGGGGCGGCTCAGCCCCAGCATTTT. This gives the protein CASSQVGAAQPQHF.